The 22 T cell receptor beta chains listed next were all sequenced from one sample in a study of cytomegalovirus exposure and HLA in healthy donors. This PCR relied on a set of 60 Vbeta primers and 13 Jbeta primers. Sequencing used immunoSEQ multiplex PCR; TCRdb keeps in-frame clones, though not all of them. The sample gives 60,000 to 70,000 clones, just over 75% of which show up once; 6% to 6.5% is in the top ten. The specimen was PBMCs. These receptors were taken from a man aged 50 to 60 in good health and CMV-seronegative.

The chain has TRBV18 and TRBJ1-1; D is undetermined. V lost 4 bases and J lost 4, with 16 bases in between. Germline V gene lookup returns CDR1 KGHSH and CDR2 LQKENI. The CDR3 consists of 15 residues. This CDR3 reads CASSQINGEGTEAFF. CDR3 DNA: TGTGCCAGCTCACAAATCAACGGGGAGGGCACTGAAGCTTTCTTT.

This clone was counted a few times. This chain links TRBV28 with TRBJ2-2; 12 bases match TRBD2. The J segment lost 5 bases and the V segment lost 4 bases, leaving 5 bases of the junction unmatched. This CDR3 region has 16 residues. Germline CDR1 and CDR2: MDHEN and SYDVKM. The CDR3 DNA is TGTGCCAGCAGTTCTCTAGCGGGAGGGCCAACCGGGGAGCTGTTTTTT. Translation gives CASSSLAGGPTGELFF.

The count of this clone is one. The genes are TRBV5-4 and TRBJ1-4; D is undetermined. This CDR3 is 13 amino acids long. Germline V gene lookup returns CDR1 SGHNT and CDR2 YYREEE (reference sequence). Trimming took off 0 bases at V and 5 bases at J, with 5 bases between the two ends. The CDR3 region has the DNA TGTGCCAGCAGCTTGGCCAGGAATGAAAAACTGTTTTTT. Protein product: CASSLARNEKLFF.

The chain combines TRBV9 with TRBJ1-1; a possible D gene is TRBD1 (6 bases). Germline V CDR1 and CDR2: SGDLS, YYNGEE. The V end was cut by 0 bases, the J end by 7 bases, with 13 bases between. The CDR3 totals 14 residues. The CDR3 DNA follows: TGTGCCAGCAGCGTAGTGGGGGAGGGGGGTGAAGCTTTCTTT. Translation: CASSVVGEGGEAFF.

At least ten counts were recorded for this clone. The chain carries TRBV6-4 and TRBJ2-1, with 12 nucleotides matching TRBD2. Germline-derived CDR1 and CDR2 are MRHNA and SNTAGT. The V and J ends lost 6 bases and 6 bases, in that order; junction bases with no gene match: 9. There are 16 residues in the CDR3. The CDR3 DNA reads TGTGCCAGCAGCCAACGGGCTAGCGGGAGGGGCAATGAGCAGTTCTTC. This encodes CASSQRASGRGNEQFF.

The chain is built from TRBV29-1 and TRBJ1-1, with D perhaps matching TRBD1 (5 bases). V gave up 5 bases and J gave up 4 bases, with 11 bases separating them. The CDR3 loop spans 12 amino acids. The germline V gene has CDR1 SQVTM and CDR2 ANQGSEA. The CDR3: CSVSGRGTEAFF. Here the CDR3 DNA reads TGCAGCGTTTCAGGGAGGGGCACTGAAGCTTTCTTT.

This rearrangement joins TRBV11-2 to TRBJ1-4; D is unresolved. The CDR3 runs to 15 residues. Trimming cost V 5 bases and J 7 bases, with 17 bases left between them. CDR1 is SGHAT and CDR2 is FQNNGV in the germline V gene. The CDR3 nucleotides are TGTGCCAGCAGCACCCTGTCTGGAGCAATTGAAAAACTGTTTTTT. Protein sequence: CASSTLSGAIEKLFF.

The chain employs TRBV6-5 and TRBJ1-1; weak D call: TRBD1 (6 bases). V gave up 4 bases and J gave up 0 bases, with 15 bases separating them. The CDR3 sequence is 16 residues long. Germline-derived CDR1 and CDR2 are MNHEY and SVGAGI. CDR3 in DNA: TGTGCCAGCAGTTTAACAGGGACGATTATGAACACTGAAGCTTTCTTT. Translated: CASSLTGTIMNTEAFF.

The chain recombines TRBV5-6 with TRBJ1-1; 7 bases match TRBD1. The germline CDR1 and CDR2 sequences are SGHDT and YYEEEE. Trimming at V came to 0 bases and at J to 5 bases, leaving 7 bases not matched to a gene. The CDR3 spans 15 residues. The CDR3 region has the DNA TGTGCCAGCAGCTTGGCCGACAGGGAAAAGACTGAAGCTTTCTTT. The encoded protein is CASSLADREKTEAFF.

For this clone: The conserved closing phenylalanine or tryptophan is absent in this CDR3, likely reflecting a read error. The CDR3 here is CATSRGSGGRRAFV. DNA of the CDR3: TGTGCCACCAGCAGAGGGTCCGGTGGCAGGCGAGCTTTCGTT. The chain is built from TRBV15 and TRBJ1-1; no clear D gene. The V end lost 1 base, the J end lost 10 bases, and 16 bases lay between the germline ends. CDR3 length: 14 residues. Per the germline V gene, CDR1 is LNHNV and CDR2 is YYDKDF (reference sequence).

This clone has just one count. V and J are TRBV5-6 and TRBJ1-1; no reliable D call. The CDR3 contains 18 residues. Germline CDR1 reads SGHDT; CDR2 reads YYEEEE. V shed 0 bases and J shed 1 base, with 19 bases lying between them. The CDR3 nucleotides are TGTGCCAGCAGCTTGGGCCCGCGGAGAATCAACCGGAACACTGAAGCTTTCTTT. This sequence encodes CASSLGPRRINRNTEAFF.

Only a few counts were recorded for this clone. This chain uses TRBV7-8 with TRBJ1-5; D may be TRBD1 (5 bases). V was clipped by 3 bases and J by 5 bases, with 11 bases between them. Germline CDR1 SGHVS, CDR2 FQNEAQ. The CDR3 is 14 amino acids. The chain's CDR3 is CASSLRQSDQPQHF. In DNA form, the CDR3 reads TGTGCCAGCAGCTTGAGACAGTCAGATCAGCCCCAGCATTTT. Supplemented by reference TRBV7-8 and TRBJ1-5, the full variable domain reads GAGVSQSPRYKVAKRGQDVALRCDPISGHVSLFWYQQALGQGPEFLTYFQNEAQLDKSGLPSDRFFAERPEGSVSTLKIQRTQQEDSAVYLCASSLRQSDQPQHFGDGTRLSIL.

This chain connects TRBV7-2 to TRBJ2-5; 7 bases map to TRBD1. CDR1 is SGHTA and CDR2 is FQGNSA in the germline V gene. The CDR3 covers 14 residues. V dropped 6 bases and J dropped 4; count of bases not matched to a gene: 8. The CDR3 bases are TGTGCCAGCAGGCCTCAACAGGGGAGAGAGACCCAGTACTTC. It yields the protein CASRPQQGRETQYF.

This clone was counted only a few times. The V and J genes are TRBV7-3 and TRBJ1-6; the D gene is possibly TRBD1 (5 bases). The CDR3 covers 15 residues. Trimming removed 5 bases from V and 10 bases from J, with 18 bases in between. Germline loops: CDR1 SGHTA, CDR2 FQGTGA. The CDR3 here is CASSPQEGLRSPLHF. The CDR3 DNA is TGTGCCAGCAGCCCCCAGGAGGGGCTAAGGTCACCCCTCCACTTT. The full variable domain, with the rest looked up from reference TRBV7-3 and TRBJ1-6, is GAGVSQTPSNKVTEKGKYVELRCDPISGHTALYWYRQSLGQGPEFLIYFQGTGAADDSGLPNDRFFAVRPEGSVSTLKIQRTERGDSAVYLCASSPQEGLRSPLHFGNGTRLTVT.

This chain links TRBV30 with TRBJ2-1, with D perhaps matching TRBD2 (6 bases). The CDR3 consists of 12 residues. Germline values: CDR1 GTSNPN, CDR2 SVGIG (reference sequence). Trimming stripped 7 bases from V and 4 bases from J, with 11 bases between. CDR3 in amino acids: CAFLAAYNEQFF. In DNA, the CDR3 is TGTGCCTTTTTAGCGGCTTACAATGAGCAGTTCTTC.

V is TRBV6-6 and J is TRBJ1-1; a possible D gene is TRBD1 (6 bases). V was trimmed by 3 bases and J by 5 bases, leaving 13 bases between them. Germline values: CDR1 MNHNY, CDR2 SVGAGI (reference sequence). This CDR3 comprises 14 residues. Here the CDR3 reads CASSYGYRETEAFF. Written as DNA, the CDR3 is TGTGCCAGCAGTTATGGATACAGGGAGACTGAAGCTTTCTTT.

V is TRBV4-2 and J is TRBJ2-7, with a tentative D call TRBD2 (5 bases). CDR1 is LGHNA, CDR2 YNFKEQ, per germline. The CDR3 sequence is 15 residues long. Trimming left V 3 bases short and J 4 bases short, with 16 bases between. The CDR3 spells CASSQSQAVGYEQYF. The CDR3 nucleotides are TGTGCCAGCAGCCAGTCTCAAGCGGTGGGATACGAGCAGTACTTC.

The V call is TRBV7-3, the J call TRBJ2-5, with 7 bases aligning to TRBD2. J lost 5 bases, V lost 2 bases, and 11 bases had no gene match. Germline CDR1 SGHTA, CDR2 FQGTGA. This CDR3 is 16 amino acids long. CDR3 DNA sequence: TGTGCCAGCAGCTTAGGGAGTTTGCGGGGGTCGGAGACCCAGTACTTC. Protein: CASSLGSLRGSETQYF. The entire variable domain, with the rest obtained from reference TRBV7-3 and TRBJ2-5, is as follows: GAGVSQTPSNKVTEKGKYVELRCDPISGHTALYWYRQSLGQGPEFLIYFQGTGAADDSGLPNDRFFAVRPEGSVSTLKIQRTERGDSAVYLCASSLGSLRGSETQYFGPGTRLLVL.

The chain employs TRBV5-1 and TRBJ2-1; TRBD2 matches 8 bases. Germline assignment: CDR1 SGHRS and CDR2 YFSETQ. The CDR3 consists of 13 residues. Trimming at V came to 3 bases and at J to 9 bases, leaving 5 bases not matched to a gene. The CDR3 sequence: CASSSRGGAEQFF. The CDR3 coding sequence is TGCGCCAGCAGCTCCCGGGGGGGCGCTGAGCAGTTCTTC. The complete variable domain, with remaining parts taken from reference TRBV5-1 and TRBJ2-1, reads KAGVTQTPRYLIKTRGQQVTLSCSPISGHRSVSWYQQTPGQGLQFLFEYFSETQRNKGNFPGRFSGRQFSNSRSEMNVSTLELGDSALYLCASSSRGGAEQFFGPGTRLTVL.

The V call is TRBV30, the J call TRBJ1-2; 8 nucleotides align to TRBD1. CDR1 is GTSNPN, CDR2 SVGIG, per germline (reference sequence). Trimming at V came to 3 bases and at J to 4 bases, leaving 19 bases not matched to a gene. The CDR3 has 18 residues. The CDR3 region has the DNA TGTGCCTGGAGCGACCCCCAGGGGGCCGACTTCGACATCTATGGCTACACCTTC. Its protein product is CAWSDPQGADFDIYGYTF.

The chain joins TRBV7-2 to TRBJ1-1; D gene uncertain. Trimming took 1 base from V and 6 from J, leaving 18 bases between them. CDR3 length: 16 residues. The germline gives CDR1 SGHTA, CDR2 FQGNSA. CDR3 residues: CASSLVTGRIGAEAFF. Here the CDR3 DNA reads TGTGCCAGCAGCTTAGTTACGGGAAGGATAGGAGCTGAAGCTTTCTTT.

V is TRBV18 and J is TRBJ2-2; D ambiguous. V lost 5 bases, J lost 0 bases, and 4 bases lay in between. CDR3 length: 13 residues. Germline CDR1 reads KGHSH; CDR2 reads LQKENI. The CDR3 is CASSSPNTGELFF. CDR3 nucleotide sequence: TGTGCCAGCTCATCTCCGAACACCGGGGAGCTGTTTTTT.